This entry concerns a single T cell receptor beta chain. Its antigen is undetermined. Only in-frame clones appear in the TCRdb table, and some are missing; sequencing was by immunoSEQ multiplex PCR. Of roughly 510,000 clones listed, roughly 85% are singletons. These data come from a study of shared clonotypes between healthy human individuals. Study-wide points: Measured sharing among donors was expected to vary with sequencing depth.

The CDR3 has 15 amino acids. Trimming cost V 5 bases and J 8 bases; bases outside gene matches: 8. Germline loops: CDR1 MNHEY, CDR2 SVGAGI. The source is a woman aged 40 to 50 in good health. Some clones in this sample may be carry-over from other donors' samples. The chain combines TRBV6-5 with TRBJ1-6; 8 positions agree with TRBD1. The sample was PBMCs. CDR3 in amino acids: CASSIQTGADSPLHF. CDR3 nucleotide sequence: TGTGCCAGCAGTATACAGACAGGGGCAGATTCACCCCTCCACTTT.